A single sample gave rise to the 24 T cell receptor beta chains below, sequenced in a study of shared clonotypes between healthy human individuals. Profiling relied on immunoSEQ multiplex PCR, and the TCRdb table lists in-frame clones only, not all of them. Altogether about 2 million clones are present, about 95% being singletons, with the ten largest covering more than 0.95%. CD45RO negativity and positive selection for CCR7 defined naive CD8 cells, a population that excluded terminally differentiated effector memory CD45RA+ cells. Sequencing input: naive CD8+ T cells sorted from blood. These receptors originate from a man aged 18 to 30 in good health.

V and J are TRBV27 and TRBJ2-3; D unresolved. The germline V gene encodes CDR1 MNHEY and CDR2 SMNVEV (reference sequence). This CDR3 spans 12 amino acids. The V gene lost 4 bases and the J gene lost 6 bases, with 8 bases spanning the gap. The CDR3 DNA reads TGTGCCAGCAGTTCCCCCAAGGATACGCAGTATTTT. Translation gives CASSSPKDTQYF.

The chain combines TRBV7-9 with TRBJ1-6; possibly TRBD1 for D (6 bases). The CDR3 is 15 residues long. V was cut by 5 bases and J by 5 bases, with 13 bases left in between. Per germline, CDR1 SEHNR and CDR2 FQNEAQ (reference sequence). CDR3 loop: CASSGGRGNNSPLHF. Written as DNA, the CDR3 is TGTGCCAGCAGCGGGGGCAGGGGCAATAATTCACCCCTCCACTTT.

As regards this clone: The same CDR3 also results from other DNA sequences found in this sample. Here the CDR3 DNA reads TGTGCCAGCAGCTTAGACAGGGACGAGCAGTACTTC. The encoded protein is CASSLDRDEQYF. The chain uses TRBV7-8 and TRBJ2-7; D is perhaps TRBD1 (6 bases). Germline V gene sequence: CDR1 SGHVS, CDR2 FQNEAQ. V was clipped by 1 base and J by 5 bases, with 6 bases between them. The CDR3 covers 12 residues.

The chain joins TRBV6-5 to TRBJ1-2; D possibly corresponds to TRBD1 (5 bases). There are 15 residues in the CDR3. The V end lost 2 bases, the J end lost 6 bases, and 16 bases lay between the germline ends. Germline CDR1 is MNHEY and CDR2 is SVGAGI. CDR3 nucleotide sequence: TGTGCCAGCAGTTACGGGGCCCCGAACGATGATGGCTACACCTTC. Residues: CASSYGAPNDDGYTF.

V and J are TRBV11-2 and TRBJ2-2, with D perhaps TRBD2 (7 bases). Per the germline V gene, CDR1 is SGHAT and CDR2 is FQNNGV. This CDR3 is built from 14 residues. V gave up 3 bases and J gave up 4 bases, with 9 bases separating them. CDR3 amino acids: CASSFGGPTGELFF. Here the CDR3 DNA reads TGTGCCAGCAGCTTCGGGGGGCCCACCGGGGAGCTGTTTTTT.

The rearrangement uses TRBV4-1 and TRBJ1-2; D might be TRBD1 (6 bases). The CDR3 is 14 residues long. V was shortened by 8 bases and J by 1 base, with 14 bases between the two germline ends. Germline V gene lookup returns CDR1 MGHRA and CDR2 YSYEKL. The DNA for the CDR3 is TGCGCCAGCGCGCCGCCAGGGGTTAACTATGGCTACACCTTC. Translated, it gives CASAPPGVNYGYTF.

The chain's CDR3 is CASSLEGASNEKLFF. CDR3 DNA sequence: TGTGCCAGCAGCTTGGAAGGGGCTTCTAATGAAAAACTGTTTTTT. The chain links TRBV5-8 to TRBJ1-4, with TRBD1 as a possible D gene (5 bases). Trimming shortened V by 0 bases and J by 3 bases, and 9 bases separated the two germline ends. CDR1 and CDR2 (germline): SGHTS, YDEGEE. The CDR3 sequence is 15 residues long.

The chain is built from TRBV5-4 and TRBJ2-7, with 7 bases identical to TRBD1. Germline CDR1 and CDR2: SGHNT and YYREEE (reference sequence). V shed 5 bases, J shed 6 bases, and the junction held 8 bases outside the gene matches. The CDR3 runs 13 residues. The DNA of the CDR3 is TGTGCCAGCAGGAACAGGGGATCGATCGAGCAGTACTTC. Amino acid sequence: CASRNRGSIEQYF.

The gene calls are TRBV4-1 and TRBJ2-7; TRBD1 matches at 10 bases. The germline V gene encodes CDR1 MGHRA and CDR2 YSYEKL. Trimming removed 0 bases from V and 3 bases from J; junction bases left unmatched: 5. The CDR3 is 16 amino acids. Here the CDR3 reads CASSQEPGQGHYEQYF. In DNA, the CDR3 is TGCGCCAGCAGCCAAGAGCCGGGACAGGGGCACTACGAGCAGTACTTC.

The V gene is TRBV4-1, the J gene TRBJ1-2; no clear D. The CDR3 is made up of 14 amino acids. Germline V gene lookup returns CDR1 MGHRA and CDR2 YSYEKL. V was pared by 0 bases and J by 2 bases, with 7 bases between. In DNA form, the CDR3 reads TGCGCCAGCAGCCAAGAGACGCAAAACTATGGCTACACCTTC. It yields the protein CASSQETQNYGYTF.

This sequence joins TRBV2 and TRBJ2-3; 10 bases map to TRBD2. Germline V gives CDR1 SNHLY, CDR2 FYNNEI. V trimming: 6 bases; J trimming: 5 bases; junction bases outside the gene matches: 5. The CDR3 has 14 residues. Here the CDR3 reads CASRGTSVLDTQYF. CDR3 DNA: TGTGCCAGCAGGGGGACTAGCGTCCTAGATACGCAGTATTTT. The complete variable domain, with remaining parts taken from reference TRBV2 and TRBJ2-3, reads EPEVTQTPSHQVTQMGQEVILRCVPISNHLYFYWYRQILGQKVEFLVSFYNNEISEKSEIFDDQFSVERPDGSNFTLKIRSTKLEDSAMYFCASRGTSVLDTQYFGPGTRLTVL.

This clone is a singleton in its sample. The chain has TRBV5-1 and TRBJ1-1; D call uncertain. V was shortened by 5 bases and J by 1 base, with 9 bases between the two germline ends. The CDR3 has 13 residues. Germline CDR1 SGHRS, CDR2 YFSETQ. CDR3 loop: CASRLNRNTEAFF. In nucleotides, the CDR3 is TGCGCCAGCAGACTTAACAGGAACACTGAAGCTTTCTTT.

J is TRBJ2-3 and V is TRBV6-6; D call uncertain. The CDR3 runs 14 residues. V was shortened by 2 bases and J by 2 bases, with 8 bases between the two germline ends. Per germline, CDR1 MNHNY and CDR2 SVGAGI (reference sequence). CDR3: CASSYVDATDTQYF. CDR3 DNA: TGTGCCAGCAGTTACGTAGACGCCACAGATACGCAGTATTTT.

The chain couples TRBV11-2 to TRBJ1-5, with D perhaps matching TRBD1 (5 bases). CDR1 SGHAT and CDR2 FQNNGV come from the germline V gene. The V end lost 0 bases, the J end lost 9 bases, and 15 bases lay between the germline ends. This CDR3 is 15 amino acids long. The CDR3, as DNA: TGTGCCAGCAGCTTAGAAGCGGGGGTTGGATCGCCCCAGCATTTT. Its translation: CASSLEAGVGSPQHF.

The V and J genes are TRBV5-6 and TRBJ2-7, with 13 bases lining up with TRBD2. The CDR3 has 18 residues. CDR1 is SGHDT and CDR2 is YYEEEE in the germline V gene. The V gene end was trimmed by 3 bases and the J gene end by 2 bases; junction bases not matched to a gene: 11. Here the CDR3 DNA reads TGTGCCAGCAGCTCGACAGAGGGACTAGCGGGGAGACCCTACGAGCAGTACTTC. It is translated as CASSSTEGLAGRPYEQYF.

This chain links TRBV10-1 with TRBJ1-1, with no clear D. The CDR3 has 13 residues. Germline V gene lookup returns CDR1 WNHNN and CDR2 SYGVQD (reference sequence). V was clipped by 6 bases and J by 1 base, with 9 bases between them. The CDR3 is CASSRLWNTEAFF. The CDR3 nucleotides read TGCGCCAGCAGCCGACTGTGGAACACTGAAGCTTTCTTT.

This chain connects TRBV5-1 to TRBJ1-5, with no clear D. In germline, CDR1 is SGHRS, CDR2 YFSETQ. With 0 bases removed from V and 6 bases from J, the gap between germline ends came to 13 bases. This CDR3 spans 15 amino acids. The DNA for the CDR3 is TGCGCCAGCAGCTTGGATAAGGGTTTAAGTCAGCCCCAGCATTTT. Translated: CASSLDKGLSQPQHF.

A note on this clone: A read error may produce the germline difference seen at one junction end. The chain has TRBV7-7 and TRBJ2-2; D is uncertain. The CDR3 is 13 amino acids. Germline CDR1 is SSHAT and CDR2 is FNYEAQ (reference sequence). As DNA, the CDR3 is TGTGCTAGCAGCTTAGATCTGTCGGGGGAGCTGTTTTTT. It is translated as CASSLDLSGELFF.

In this sample, this clone turned up once. The rearrangement links TRBV5-4 to TRBJ2-1, with D tentatively TRBD2 (5 bases). There are 14 residues in the CDR3. Germline loops: CDR1 SGHNT, CDR2 YYREEE (reference sequence). V was trimmed by 0 bases and J by 7 bases, leaving 11 bases between them. CDR3 DNA sequence: TGTGCCAGCAGCTTGGCAGCGGTCGGGAATGAGCAGTTCTTC. Its translation is CASSLAAVGNEQFF.

The gene calls are TRBV6-6 and TRBJ1-1; no clear D. Germline V gene data show CDR1 as MNHNY and CDR2 as SVGAGI (reference sequence). This CDR3 comprises 16 residues. V lost 3 bases and J 6 bases, leaving 20 bases between the germline ends. This CDR3 reads CASSYRVGRTQAEAFF. As DNA, the CDR3 is TGTGCCAGCAGTTATAGAGTTGGGCGCACTCAGGCTGAAGCTTTCTTT.

The CDR3 region has the DNA TGCGCCAGCAGCCAAGGCCTAGTACTAGCGGGGGACTTCACAGATACGCAGTATTTT. Translating it yields CASSQGLVLAGDFTDTQYF. This chain uses TRBV4-3 with TRBJ2-3, with 11 nucleotides matching TRBD2. Germline trimming cut 1 base from V and 2 bases from J; bases unmatched to any gene: 11. CDR3 size: 19 residues. The germline gives CDR1 LGHNA, CDR2 YSLEER.

V is TRBV11-3 and J is TRBJ2-1; 9 positions agree with TRBD1. CDR1 and CDR2 (germline): SGHNT, YENEEA. V was pared by 5 bases and J by 7 bases, with 9 bases of the junction left unmatched. The CDR3 covers 15 residues. DNA of the CDR3: TGTGCCAGCAGCAGAACAGGGGGCTTCGATAATGAGCAGTTCTTC. Its protein product is CASSRTGGFDNEQFF. The full variable domain, its missing parts supplied by reference TRBV11-3 and TRBJ2-1, is EAGVVQSPRYKIIEKKQPVAFWCNPISGHNTLYWYLQNLGQGPELLIRYENEEAVDDSQLPKDRFSAERLKGVDSTLKIQPAELGDSAVYLCASSRTGGFDNEQFFGPGTRLTVL.

The CDR3 spells CASSVVTGRGPTDTQYF. DNA for the CDR3: TGTGCCAGCAGCGTAGTAACGGGAAGGGGGCCCACAGATACGCAGTATTTT. The chain employs TRBV9 and TRBJ2-3; 7 bases map to TRBD1. This CDR3 has 17 amino acids. Germline V lookup: CDR1 SGDLS, CDR2 YYNGEE. The trim removed 0 bases at V and 2 bases at J, leaving 9 bases unmatched.

The chain recombines TRBV30 with TRBJ1-1; tentatively, D is TRBD1 (5 bases). Trimming removed 2 bases from V and 1 base from J, with 17 bases in between. The CDR3 totals 16 residues. Per the germline V gene, CDR1 is GTSNPN and CDR2 is SVGIG (reference sequence). CDR3 sequence: CAWSRGEGSWNTEAFF. Written as DNA, the CDR3 is TGTGCCTGGAGTCGGGGGGAAGGAAGTTGGAACACTGAAGCTTTCTTT. Looking up the rest from reference TRBV30 and TRBJ1-1 gives the full variable domain: SQTIHQWPATLVQPVGSPLSLECTVEGTSNPNLYWYRQAAGRGLQLLFYSVGIGQISSEVPQNLSASRPQDRQFILSSKKLLLSDSGFYLCAWSRGEGSWNTEAFFGQGTRLTVV.